The 21 T cell receptor beta chains presented below share a single source sample, sequenced in a study of blood T cell repertoires in COVID-19. Clones were sequenced by immunoSEQ multiplex PCR, and TCRdb holds only the in-frame ones, with some missing. Found here are 380,000 or so clones, 88% of them singletons; the top ten hold approximately 1%. Sequencing was done on a sample of PBMCs or T cells enriched from blood (not recorded which). The origin of the receptors is a woman in her twenties or thirties with acute COVID-19.

The chain carries TRBV19 and TRBJ1-5; the D is unclear. The germline V gene has CDR1 LNHDA and CDR2 SQIVND (reference sequence). The CDR3 has 14 residues. V lost 4 bases, J lost 0 bases, and 7 bases lay in between. CDR3 nucleotides: TGTGCCAGTAGTACCCAAAATAGCAATCAGCCCCAGCATTTT. Its translation: CASSTQNSNQPQHF.

The rearrangement joins TRBV3-1 (or the pseudogene TRBV3-2) to TRBJ1-1; D is possibly TRBD1 (6 bases). The germline V and J ends were trimmed by 4 bases and 5 bases, with 11 bases remaining between them. Germline CDR1 and CDR2: LGHDT and YNNKEL (reference sequence). CDR3 length: 13 amino acids. Written as DNA, the CDR3 is TGTGCCAGCAGCCTGGGGGCAGGTACTGAAGCTTTCTTT. Its protein is CASSLGAGTEAFF.

The rearrangement uses TRBV24-1 and TRBJ2-5; D might be TRBD1 (6 bases). V lost 3 bases to trimming and J lost 5 bases, with 12 bases between them. Germline loops: CDR1 KGHDR, CDR2 SFDVKD. This CDR3 contains 14 residues. The CDR3 DNA sequence: TGTGCCACCAGTGATAACAGGGCATGGGAGACCCAGTACTTC. This codes for CATSDNRAWETQYF.

The CDR3, as DNA: TGTGCCAGCAGCGGGGAACAGGGGGCTGGAAACACCATATATTTT. This translates into CASSGEQGAGNTIYF. The chain employs TRBV5-6 and TRBJ1-3; 8 bases match TRBD1. The CDR3 extends over 15 amino acids. Germline CDR1 and CDR2: SGHDT and YYEEEE. V lost 4 bases, J lost 2 bases, and 5 bases stayed unmatched.

V gene TRBV7-3 combines with J gene TRBJ2-7, with 12 bases that match TRBD2. CDR1 is SGHTA and CDR2 is FQGTGA in the germline V gene. CDR3 length: 15 residues. After removal of 5 bases from V and 4 bases from J, the junction contained 6 bases not matched to a gene. CDR3 sequence reads: CASSPTSGGGYEQYF. CDR3 sequence (DNA): TGTGCCAGCAGCCCGACTAGCGGGGGTGGGTACGAGCAGTACTTC.

The chain has TRBV24-1 and TRBJ2-3; 7 bases are a match to TRBD2. In germline, CDR1 is KGHDR, CDR2 SFDVKD. V dropped 2 bases and J dropped 1; count of bases not matched to a gene: 14. The CDR3 covers 19 residues. The CDR3 loop reads CATSDYAQGGLIGTDTQYF. CDR3 DNA sequence: TGTGCCACCAGTGATTATGCGCAGGGAGGGCTCATCGGCACAGATACGCAGTATTTT.

The chain carries TRBV18 and TRBJ1-2; D is ambiguous. The V gene's germline CDR1 is KGHSH and CDR2 LQKENI. This CDR3 has 15 amino acids. Trimming removed 2 bases from V and 0 bases from J, with 10 bases in between. The DNA of the CDR3 is TGTGCCAGCTCACCATTCCGGGAAGCTAACTATGGCTACACCTTC. Its protein is CASSPFREANYGYTF.

The V call is TRBV27, the J call TRBJ1-1, with D possibly matching TRBD1 (6 bases). Trimming stripped 6 bases from V and 0 bases from J, with 23 bases between. CDR1 and CDR2 from the germline V gene are MNHEY and SMNVEV (reference sequence). The CDR3 consists of 18 residues. The CDR3 here is CASSHWGYGGGVNTEAFF. DNA for the CDR3: TGTGCCAGCAGCCATTGGGGGTATGGGGGCGGAGTGAACACTGAAGCTTTCTTT.

The V and J genes are TRBV7-2 and TRBJ2-1, with D unresolved. The CDR3 is 9 residues long. Germline CDR1 SGHTA, CDR2 FQGNSA. Trimming removed 5 bases from V and 10 bases from J, with 3 bases in between. The CDR3 protein is CASSPEQFF. Here the CDR3 DNA reads TGTGCCAGCAGCCCAGAGCAGTTCTTC. The whole variable domain, filled in from reference TRBV7-2 and TRBJ2-1, reads GAGVSQSPSNKVTEKGKDVELRCDPISGHTALYWYRQSLGQGLEFLIYFQGNSAPDKSGLPSDRFSAERTGGSVSTLTIQRTQQEDSAVYLCASSPEQFFGPGTRLTVL.

This rearrangement joins TRBV7-2 to TRBJ1-3, with D uncertain. Germline CDR1 SGHTA, CDR2 FQGNSA. Trimming left V 3 bases short and J 9 bases short, with 9 bases between. CDR3 length: 12 amino acids. The DNA of the CDR3 is TGTGCCAGCAGCTTGTTAGGGAGCACCATATATTTT. Translating it yields CASSLLGSTIYF.

Ten or more counts support this clone. This chain links TRBV2 with TRBJ2-2, with 12 bases matching TRBD2. Trimming removed 7 bases from V and 4 bases from J; junction bases left unmatched: 7. Germline V gene lookup returns CDR1 SNHLY and CDR2 FYNNEI. The CDR3 length is 16 residues. The CDR3 is CASTLTSGGATGELFF. In nucleotides, the CDR3 is TGTGCCAGCACCTTGACTAGCGGGGGCGCCACCGGGGAGCTGTTTTTT.

This clone was seen only once. The chain employs TRBV9 and TRBJ2-3, with TRBD1 as a possible D gene (6 bases). The germline V gene has CDR1 SGDLS and CDR2 YYNGEE. There are 16 residues in the CDR3. The V gene lost 0 bases and the J gene lost 2 bases, with 13 bases spanning the gap. CDR3 nucleotides: TGTGCCAGCAGCGTAGCACAGGGTGGTATCACAGATACGCAGTATTTT. Protein product: CASSVAQGGITDTQYF.

The rearrangement joins TRBV2 to TRBJ2-1; 7 bases align to TRBD1. Germline assignment: CDR1 SNHLY and CDR2 FYNNEI. V gave up 8 bases and J gave up 4 bases; unmatched junction bases: 5. There are 13 residues in the CDR3. In DNA, the CDR3 is TGTGCCAGCGGGACAGTACCGTACAATGAGCAGTTCTTC. Residues: CASGTVPYNEQFF.

V and J are TRBV12-3 or TRBV12-4 and TRBJ1-2, with 8 bases aligning to TRBD1. Unmatched junction bases numbered 8, after V lost 6 bases and J lost 8 bases. There are 13 residues in the CDR3. CDR3 in DNA: TGTGCCAGCAGCAGGACAGGGACCGAGGGCTACACCTTC. It is translated as CASSRTGTEGYTF.

This clone is a singleton in its sample. The rearrangement links TRBV6-1 to TRBJ1-6; perhaps TRBD1 as D (5 bases). Germline loops: CDR1 MNHNS, CDR2 SASEGT. Trimming removed 0 bases at V and 18 bases at J, with 15 bases between. The CDR3 loop spans 13 amino acids. CDR3 DNA: TGTGCCAGCAGTGAAGCTCAGGAGACAGAGTGCCACTTT. Its translation is CASSEAQETECHF.

This chain links TRBV12-5 with TRBJ2-7, with D unclear. Trimming cost V 0 bases and J 3 bases, with 15 bases left between them. The CDR3 has 16 amino acids. CDR1 and CDR2 (germline): LGHNT, FRNRAP. In nucleotides, the CDR3 is TGTGCTAGTGGTTTGGTAGTGGGCAGTTCTCACTACGAGCAGTACTTC. It yields the protein CASGLVVGSSHYEQYF. The whole variable domain, remainder taken from reference TRBV12-5 and TRBJ2-7, is DARVTQTPRHKVTEMGQEVTMRCQPILGHNTVFWYRQTMMQGLELLAYFRNRAPLDDSGMPKDRFSAEMPDATLATLKIQPSEPRDSAVYFCASGLVVGSSHYEQYFGPGTRLTVT.

The rearrangement joins TRBV6-5 to TRBJ2-7; D gene uncertain. The CDR3 runs 11 residues. Trimming pared 6 bases from V and 4 bases from J, leaving 7 bases between. Germline assignment: CDR1 MNHEY and CDR2 SVGAGI. CDR3 in amino acids: CASSDTYEQYF. The CDR3 DNA reads as TGTGCCAGCAGCGATACTTACGAGCAGTACTTC.

This rearrangement joins TRBV24-1 to TRBJ2-1, with D perhaps matching TRBD1 (6 bases). Trimming cost V 1 base and J 3 bases, with 18 bases left between them. Germline lookup yields CDR1 KGHDR and CDR2 SFDVKD. CDR3 length equals 18 residues. This CDR3 is CATSDLPTSGAGYNEQFF. The CDR3 DNA sequence: TGTGCCACCAGTGATTTACCGACGTCAGGGGCTGGCTACAATGAGCAGTTCTTC.

V and J are TRBV6-6 and TRBJ2-7, with 7 bases matching TRBD2. Germline V CDR1 and CDR2: MNHNY, SVGAGI (reference sequence). CDR3 size: 16 residues. V dropped 2 bases and J dropped 6; count of bases not matched to a gene: 13. In nucleotides, the CDR3 is TGTGCCAGCAGTTACACCCTACGGGCGGGAGCGGGCGAGCAGTACTTC. Residues: CASSYTLRAGAGEQYF.

The chain joins TRBV19 to TRBJ2-2; TRBD1 is a possible D gene (6 bases). Germline V lookup: CDR1 LNHDA, CDR2 SQIVND (reference sequence). The CDR3 loop spans 13 amino acids. Trimming stripped 3 bases from V and 6 bases from J, with 8 bases between. The DNA for the CDR3 is TGTGCCAGTAGTATTTCAGGGGCCGGGGAGCTGTTTTTT. It translates to CASSISGAGELFF.

V and J are TRBV6-6 and TRBJ1-4; D unresolved. With 8 bases removed from V and 8 bases from J, the gap between germline ends came to 15 bases. Germline-derived CDR1 and CDR2 are MNHNY and SVGAGI (reference sequence). The CDR3 is 13 amino acids. CDR3 bases: TGTGCCAGCGGCCCAGGTCGGTCCGAAAAACTGTTTTTT. Protein: CASGPGRSEKLFF.